This passage covers 30 T cell receptor beta chains from one sample sequenced in a study of human T cells and chemical hapten exposure. This sample's time point: healthy volunteer bleed at 6 weeks. Unfractionated whole blood was the source from which total RNA was extracted. In TCRdb, the RACE reads were re-called with MiXCR into one record per CDR3 protein. Seen here are about 65,000 distinct CDR3 sequences, around 6.1% observed once, and the top ten hold under 4.5%. The sample consisted of whole blood. The source is a female donor in good health. Some clones in this sample may be carry-over from other donors' samples.

This clonotype was picked up a small number of times. V gene TRBV2 combines with J gene TRBJ2-4, with D perhaps matching TRBD2 (7 bases). The CDR3 totals 18 residues. Germline lookup yields CDR1 SNHLY and CDR2 FYNNEI. V lost 4 bases, J lost 6 bases, and 25 bases lay in between. The CDR3 region is CASSGTSSGTLRLNIQYF. The CDR3 coding sequence is TGTGCCAGCAGTGGGACAAGCAGCGGGACACTCCGCCTAAACATTCAGTACTTC.

This clonotype occurred a few times. The V and J genes are TRBV10-3 and TRBJ1-5; 11 positions match TRBD1. CDR3 length: 13 amino acids. With 11 bases clipped from V and 6 bases from J, the junction kept 6 bases outside the gene matches. CDR1 ENHRY and CDR2 SYGVKD come from the germline V gene. The CDR3 here is CAAQGTGGQPQHF. Here the CDR3 DNA reads TGTGCCGCCCAAGGGACAGGGGGTCAGCCCCAGCATTTT.

A remark on this clonotype: A read error is possible here, since a much larger clone lies one base away. The chain is built from TRBV29-1 and TRBJ2-3; no firm D call. The CDR3 length is 12 residues. The V end was cut by 4 bases, the J end by 6 bases, with 11 bases between. Germline V CDR1 and CDR2: SQVTM, ANQGSEA. The CDR3 DNA follows: TGCAGCGTTGGGATAGGGTGGGATACGCAGTATTTT. Its translation: CSVGIGWDTQYF.

The chain couples TRBV11-2 to TRBJ1-1; 7 bases line up with TRBD1. CDR1 SGHAT and CDR2 FQNNGV come from the germline V gene. The CDR3 length is 13 residues. V trimming: 4 bases; J trimming: 5 bases; junction bases outside the gene matches: 4. CDR3 sequence reads: CASSSGGLTEAFF. The DNA of the CDR3 is TGTGCCAGCAGCTCAGGGGGTTTAACTGAAGCTTTCTTT.

There are many counts of this clonotype. The J gene is TRBJ2-3, the V gene TRBV6-2 or TRBV6-3; D may be TRBD1 (6 bases). The CDR3 loop spans 16 amino acids. Germline V lookup: CDR1 MNHEY, CDR2 SVGEGT. The V end was cut by 0 bases, the J end by 3 bases, with 13 bases between. CDR3 nucleotide sequence: TGTGCCAGCAGTTACTCGAACAGGGAAGGGACAGATACGCAGTATTTT. It specifies CASSYSNREGTDTQYF.

This clonotype was counted at least ten times. This chain joins TRBV5-4 and TRBJ2-1; 12 bases agree with TRBD2. Germline CDR1 reads SGHNT; CDR2 reads YYREEE (reference sequence). This CDR3 has 16 residues. The V gene end was trimmed by 4 bases and the J gene end by 7 bases; junction bases not matched to a gene: 9. The CDR3 loop is CASSRGLAGRANEQFF. The CDR3 DNA follows: TGTGCCAGCAGCCGCGGACTAGCGGGAAGGGCAAATGAGCAGTTCTTC.

The V gene is TRBV20-1, the J gene TRBJ2-3, with D unresolved. V was clipped by 1 base and J by 1 base, with 6 bases between them. Germline-derived CDR1 and CDR2 are DFQATT and SNEGSKA (reference sequence). This CDR3 has 13 residues. In nucleotides, the CDR3 is TGCAGTGCTAGAGCCCGGGGCACAGATACGCAGTATTTT. This gives the protein CSARARGTDTQYF.

There are a few counts of this clonotype. J is TRBJ1-6 and V is TRBV20-1; tentatively, D is TRBD1 (5 bases). The CDR3 totals 14 residues. Per the germline V gene, CDR1 is DFQATT and CDR2 is SNEGSKA (reference sequence). The V gene lost 6 bases and the J gene lost 5 bases, with 14 bases spanning the gap. CDR3 sequence (DNA): TGCAGTGCCCGGGCAATGGGGGATAATTCACCCCTCCACTTT. This codes for CSARAMGDNSPLHF.

This clonotype appeared many times. V gene TRBV4-2 combines with J gene TRBJ1-3; D not resolved. Trimming removed 0 bases from V and 0 bases from J, with 9 bases in between. Germline V CDR1 and CDR2: LGHNA, YNFKEQ. The length of the CDR3 is 16 residues. The CDR3 region has the DNA TGTGCCAGCAGCCAAGATCGCGGGAGCTCTGGAAACACCATATATTTT. Translation: CASSQDRGSSGNTIYF.

This clonotype has a count of ten or more. This chain joins TRBV6-2 or TRBV6-3 and TRBJ2-1; 12 bases are shared with TRBD2. The V segment lost 6 bases and the J segment 15 bases; nucleotides outside the gene matches: 18. Germline V CDR1 and CDR2: MNHEY, SVGEGT. CDR3 length: 16 residues. The CDR3 DNA reads TGTGCCAGCAGCCGTACCGGGACTAGCGGGCAATTAGGCCCGTTCTTC. Its translation is CASSRTGTSGQLGPFF.

This clonotype was seen a few times. V gene TRBV28 combines with J gene TRBJ2-5; TRBD1 matches 8 bases. The CDR3 is 14 residues long. In germline, CDR1 is MDHEN, CDR2 SYDVKM. The ends lost 10 bases at V and 2 bases at J; junction bases unmatched: 9. CDR3 loop: CATTTDRVQETQYF. CDR3 sequence (DNA): TGTGCCACTACAACGGACAGGGTGCAAGAGACCCAGTACTTC.

This clonotype was counted many times. DNA for the CDR3: TGTGCCAGCAGAGTACAGGCTTATAATTCACCCCTCCACTTT. This gives the protein CASRVQAYNSPLHF. This chain links TRBV28 with TRBJ1-6; D may be TRBD1 (5 bases). The V gene's germline CDR1 is MDHEN and CDR2 SYDVKM. This CDR3 has 14 residues. Between the trimmed V and J ends, which lost 6 bases and 4 bases, there was a span of 10 bases.

This clonotype was seen at least ten times. This chain connects TRBV5-1 to TRBJ2-2; no definite D call. The CDR3 has 18 amino acids. The germline V and J ends were trimmed by 2 bases and 3 bases, with 20 bases remaining between them. Germline CDR1 and CDR2: SGHRS and YFSETQ. Written as DNA, the CDR3 is TGCGCCAGCAGCTTCCCGGTTACCCCCATGGCGGACACCGGGGAGCTGTTTTTT. It encodes CASSFPVTPMADTGELFF.

This clonotype occurred a few times. Here the CDR3 DNA reads TGCAGTGCTAGGTCATCCAACTCGCCTAGCGGGTTTTCCTACGAGCAGTACTTC. Its translation: CSARSSNSPSGFSYEQYF. The rearrangement joins TRBV20-1 to TRBJ2-7; TRBD2 aligns across 8 bases. The CDR3 is made up of 18 amino acids. The trim removed 3 bases at V and 1 base at J, leaving 17 bases unmatched. Germline assignment: CDR1 DFQATT and CDR2 SNEGSKA (reference sequence).

This clonotype was counted between two and nine times. The chain combines TRBV3-1 with TRBJ2-5; D gene ambiguous. CDR1 LGHDT and CDR2 YNNKEL come from the germline V gene (reference sequence). Trimming pared 5 bases from V and 9 bases from J, leaving 13 bases between. The CDR3 loop spans 12 amino acids. CDR3: CASSDQETSQYF. Here the CDR3 DNA reads TGTGCCAGCAGCGACCAAGAGACGTCCCAGTACTTC.

The chain has TRBV6-5 and TRBJ2-2; 10 bases are shared with TRBD2. The CDR3 is 15 amino acids. With V trimmed by 5 bases and J by 6 bases, 6 bases remained unmatched. The germline V gene has CDR1 MNHEY and CDR2 SVGAGI. The CDR3 sequence is CASSGLAGVPGELFF. The CDR3 DNA reads as TGTGCCAGCAGTGGGCTAGCGGGAGTGCCCGGGGAGCTGTTTTTT.

V and J are TRBV15 and TRBJ2-1; the match to TRBD1 covers 7 bases. The length of the CDR3 is 13 residues. Germline V gives CDR1 LNHNV, CDR2 YYDKDF (reference sequence). V dropped 3 bases and J dropped 12; count of bases not matched to a gene: 8. In DNA form, the CDR3 reads TGTGCCACCAGCAGTGGGACAGCGCGTAGGCAGTTCTTC. Its protein is CATSSGTARRQFF.

This clonotype showed up many times. The chain links TRBV6-5 to TRBJ1-1, with 8 bases matching TRBD1. The germline CDR1 and CDR2 sequences are MNHEY and SVGAGI. Losses at the gene ends were 8 bases for V and 10 bases for J; bases not matched to a gene: 15. CDR3 length: 14 residues. CDR3 region: CASSQPRDRLVAFF. The CDR3 nucleotides are TGTGCCAGCTCCCAACCCCGGGACAGGTTGGTAGCTTTCTTT.

This clonotype was detected a few times. The V gene is TRBV20-1, the J gene TRBJ1-1; TRBD1 might be the D (6 bases). Germline CDR1 is DFQATT and CDR2 is SNEGSKA (reference sequence). V lost 3 bases to trimming and J lost 0 bases, with 11 bases between them. The CDR3 length is 14 residues. The CDR3 sequence is CSASEGHMNTEAFF. In DNA form, the CDR3 reads TGCAGTGCTAGCGAGGGACACATGAACACTGAAGCTTTCTTT.

This clonotype was recorded a few times. Compared with germline, one end of the junction differs, possibly owing to a read error. The chain joins TRBV2 to TRBJ2-3, with 13 bases identical to TRBD2. Germline CDR1 and CDR2: SNHLY and FYNNEI. The CDR3 is 17 residues long. The CDR3 region is CVSKGGTSGTSTDTQYF. The CDR3, as DNA: TGTGTCAGCAAGGGCGGGACTAGCGGGACAAGCACAGATACGCAGTATTTT.

V usage is TRBV5-1 and J usage is TRBJ2-7; D is uncertain. The CDR3 length is 13 residues. Germline V gives CDR1 SGHRS, CDR2 YFSETQ. Trimming removed 4 bases from V and 0 bases from J, with 8 bases in between. Written as DNA, the CDR3 is TGCGCCAGCAGCCCCACGGTCTCCTACGAGCAGTACTTC. Protein: CASSPTVSYEQYF.

Many counts were recorded for this clonotype. The chain employs TRBV6-2 or TRBV6-3 and TRBJ1-1; D call uncertain. Germline CDR1 and CDR2: MNHEY and SVGEGT. The ends were cut back, 5 bases at V and 0 bases at J, with 7 bases in the middle. CDR3 length: 13 residues. The CDR3 spells CASSRTMNTEAFF. For the CDR3, the DNA is TGTGCCAGCAGTCGCACAATGAACACTGAAGCTTTCTTT.

A few counts support this clonotype. This chain uses TRBV6-6 with TRBJ2-3; 12 bases agree with TRBD2. The CDR3 has 17 residues. With V trimmed by 0 bases and J by 3 bases, 4 bases remained unmatched. CDR1 is MNHNY, CDR2 SVGAGI, per germline (reference sequence). The CDR3: CASSYSQLAGGTDTQYF. For the CDR3, the DNA is TGTGCCAGCAGTTACTCCCAACTAGCGGGAGGTACAGATACGCAGTATTTT.

This clonotype was seen only a few times. The chain couples TRBV7-2 to TRBJ1-4; tentatively, D is TRBD1 (6 bases). With 5 bases removed from V and 8 bases from J, the gap between germline ends came to 18 bases. In germline, CDR1 is SGHTA, CDR2 FQGNSA. This CDR3 contains 15 residues. The CDR3, as DNA: TGTGCCAGCAGCCCGAAAACAGGGAACTCCGAAAAACTGTTTTTT. Protein sequence: CASSPKTGNSEKLFF.

This clonotype was counted ten times or more. The rearrangement joins TRBV11-2 to TRBJ2-7; D is perhaps TRBD1 (5 bases). CDR3 length equals 14 residues. Trimming stripped 1 base from V and 2 bases from J, with 9 bases between. Per the germline V gene, CDR1 is SGHAT and CDR2 is FQNNGV. The CDR3 loop is CASSLAKGPYEQYF. In nucleotides, the CDR3 is TGTGCCAGCAGCTTAGCAAAGGGGCCCTACGAGCAGTACTTC.

This clonotype was detected many times. The V call is TRBV18, the J call TRBJ2-7, with 10 bases matching TRBD2. This CDR3 has 15 amino acids. From germline, CDR1 is KGHSH and CDR2 LQKENI. The J segment lost 5 bases and the V segment lost 6 bases, leaving 10 bases of the junction unmatched. In DNA, the CDR3 is TGTGCCAGCTCCCTCACGTCAAGCGGGAGGGACGAGCAGTACTTC. It translates to CASSLTSSGRDEQYF. The complete variable domain, with remaining parts taken from reference TRBV18 and TRBJ2-7, reads NAGVMQNPRHLVRRRGQEARLRCSPMKGHSHVYWYRQLPEEGLKFMVYLQKENIIDESGMPKERFSAEFPKEGPSILRIQQVVRGDSAAYFCASSLTSSGRDEQYFGPGTRLTVT.

This clonotype was counted ten times or more. The genes are TRBV7-2 and TRBJ2-7; perhaps D is TRBD1 or TRBD2 (5 bases each). Trimming took off 5 bases at V and 2 bases at J, with 16 bases between the two ends. CDR1 is SGHTA, CDR2 FQGNSA, per germline. The CDR3 runs 15 residues. CDR3 nucleotides: TGTGCCAGCAGCCCTGGATGGGACGTTACCTACGAGCAGTACTTC. It encodes CASSPGWDVTYEQYF.

This clonotype came up many times. The chain uses TRBV6-4 and TRBJ2-1; 11 bases match TRBD2. The trim removed 3 bases at V and 6 bases at J, leaving 4 bases unmatched. This CDR3 is built from 15 residues. CDR1 and CDR2 (germline): MRHNA, SNTAGT. The CDR3: CASSDTSGSSNEQFF. For the CDR3, the DNA is TGTGCCAGCAGTGATACTAGCGGGAGCTCCAATGAGCAGTTCTTC.

This clonotype was observed many times. The chain's CDR3 is CSARDLKGTEAFF. In DNA, the CDR3 is TGCAGTGCTAGAGATTTGAAGGGGACTGAAGCTTTCTTT. The gene calls are TRBV20-1 and TRBJ1-1, with D maybe TRBD1 (5 bases). V was clipped by 0 bases and J by 5 bases, with 10 bases between them. Germline CDR1 DFQATT, CDR2 SNEGSKA (reference sequence). The CDR3 sequence is 13 residues long.

V usage is TRBV27 and J usage is TRBJ2-7; D is ambiguous. The V end was cut by 5 bases, the J end by 2 bases, with 10 bases between. This CDR3 has 13 residues. Germline-derived CDR1 and CDR2 are MNHEY and SMNVEV (reference sequence). Written as DNA, the CDR3 is TGTGCCAGCAGTCCGGACGAGGCCTACGAGCAGTACTTC. Its protein product is CASSPDEAYEQYF.